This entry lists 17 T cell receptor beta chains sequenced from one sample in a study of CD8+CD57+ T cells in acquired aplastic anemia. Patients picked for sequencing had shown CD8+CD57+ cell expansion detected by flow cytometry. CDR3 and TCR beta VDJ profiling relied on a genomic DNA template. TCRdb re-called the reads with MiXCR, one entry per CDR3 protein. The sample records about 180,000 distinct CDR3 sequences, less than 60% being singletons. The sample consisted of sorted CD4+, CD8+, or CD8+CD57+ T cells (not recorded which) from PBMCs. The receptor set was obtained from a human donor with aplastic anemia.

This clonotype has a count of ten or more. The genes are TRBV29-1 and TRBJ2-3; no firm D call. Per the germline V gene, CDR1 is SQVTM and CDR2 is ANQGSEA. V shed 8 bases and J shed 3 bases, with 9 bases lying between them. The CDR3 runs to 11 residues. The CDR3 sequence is CSTLETDTQYF. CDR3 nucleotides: TGCAGCACGCTCGAGACAGATACGCAGTATTTT.

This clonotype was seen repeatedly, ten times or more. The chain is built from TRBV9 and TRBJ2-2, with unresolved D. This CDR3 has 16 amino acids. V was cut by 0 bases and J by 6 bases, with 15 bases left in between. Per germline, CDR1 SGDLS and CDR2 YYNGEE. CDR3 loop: CASSVVVPQGPGELFF. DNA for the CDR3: TGTGCCAGCAGCGTAGTGGTTCCTCAAGGCCCCGGGGAGCTGTTTTTT.

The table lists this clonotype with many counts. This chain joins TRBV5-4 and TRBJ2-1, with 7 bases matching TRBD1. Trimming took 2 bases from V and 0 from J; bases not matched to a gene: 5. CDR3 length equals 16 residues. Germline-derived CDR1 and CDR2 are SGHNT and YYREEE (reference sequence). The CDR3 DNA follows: TGTGCCAGCAGCTTCGGGACAGCCAGCTCCTACAATGAGCAGTTCTTC. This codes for CASSFGTASSYNEQFF.

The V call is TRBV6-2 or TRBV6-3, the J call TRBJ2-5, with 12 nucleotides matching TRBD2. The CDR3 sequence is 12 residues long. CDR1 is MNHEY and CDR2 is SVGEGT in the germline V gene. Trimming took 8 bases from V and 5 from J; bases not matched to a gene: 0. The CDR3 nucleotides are TGTGCCAGCCTAGCGGGGGGGGAGACCCAGTACTTC. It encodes CASLAGGETQYF.

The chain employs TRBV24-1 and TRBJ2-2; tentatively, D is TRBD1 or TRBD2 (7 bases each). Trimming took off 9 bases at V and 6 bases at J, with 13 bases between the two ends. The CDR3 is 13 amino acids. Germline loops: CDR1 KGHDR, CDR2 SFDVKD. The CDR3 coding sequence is TGTGCCACCGGGGCAGGGGGGGCCGGGGAGCTGTTTTTT. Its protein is CATGAGGAGELFF.

This CDR3 is CASTGPGLRTEAFF. The CDR3 region has the DNA TGTGCCAGCACCGGCCCAGGGCTGAGGACTGAAGCTTTCTTT. The chain employs TRBV2 and TRBJ1-1; D perhaps matches TRBD1 (5 bases). The germline gives CDR1 SNHLY, CDR2 FYNNEI. V was clipped by 7 bases and J by 5 bases, with 17 bases between them. The CDR3 is made up of 14 amino acids. Full variable domain (remainder filled in from reference TRBV2 and TRBJ1-1): EPEVTQTPSHQVTQMGQEVILRCVPISNHLYFYWYRQILGQKVEFLVSFYNNEISEKSEIFDDQFSVERPDGSNFTLKIRSTKLEDSAMYFCASTGPGLRTEAFFGQGTRLTVV.

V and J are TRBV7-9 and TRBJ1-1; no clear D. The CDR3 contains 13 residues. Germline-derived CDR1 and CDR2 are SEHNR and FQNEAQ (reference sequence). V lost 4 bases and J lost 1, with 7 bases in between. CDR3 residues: CASSYTQNTEAFF. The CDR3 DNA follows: TGTGCCAGCAGCTACACACAGAACACTGAAGCTTTCTTT.

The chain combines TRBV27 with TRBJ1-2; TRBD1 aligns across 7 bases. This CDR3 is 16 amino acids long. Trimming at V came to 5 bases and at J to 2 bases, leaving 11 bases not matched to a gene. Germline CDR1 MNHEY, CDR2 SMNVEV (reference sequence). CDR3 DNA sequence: TGTGCCAGCAGTATGACAGGGTTTGGGTTCAACTATGGCTACACCTTC. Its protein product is CASSMTGFGFNYGYTF.

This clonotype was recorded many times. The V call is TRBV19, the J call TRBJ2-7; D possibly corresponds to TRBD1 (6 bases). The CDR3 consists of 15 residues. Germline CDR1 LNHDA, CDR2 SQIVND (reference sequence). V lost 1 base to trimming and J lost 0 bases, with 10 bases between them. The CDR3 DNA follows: TGTGCCAGTAGTATAGCACAGGGTAGCTCCTACGAGCAGTACTTC. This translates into CASSIAQGSSYEQYF.

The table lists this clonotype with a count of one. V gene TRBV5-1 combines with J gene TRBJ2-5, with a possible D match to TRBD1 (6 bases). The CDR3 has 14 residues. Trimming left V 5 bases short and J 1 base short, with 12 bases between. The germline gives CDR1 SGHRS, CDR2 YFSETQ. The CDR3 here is CASRPGQLQETQYF. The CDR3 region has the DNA TGCGCCAGCAGACCGGGACAACTCCAAGAGACCCAGTACTTC. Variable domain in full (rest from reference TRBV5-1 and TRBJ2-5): KAGVTQTPRYLIKTRGQQVTLSCSPISGHRSVSWYQQTPGQGLQFLFEYFSETQRNKGNFPGRFSGRQFSNSRSEMNVSTLELGDSALYLCASRPGQLQETQYFGPGTRLLVL.

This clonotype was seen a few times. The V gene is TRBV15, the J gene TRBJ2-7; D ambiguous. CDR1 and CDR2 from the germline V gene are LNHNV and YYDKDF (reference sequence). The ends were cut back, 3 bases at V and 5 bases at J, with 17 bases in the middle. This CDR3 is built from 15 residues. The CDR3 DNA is TGTGCCACCAGCAGGGATACTTCTATTGGGGACGAGCAGTACTTC. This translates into CATSRDTSIGDEQYF.

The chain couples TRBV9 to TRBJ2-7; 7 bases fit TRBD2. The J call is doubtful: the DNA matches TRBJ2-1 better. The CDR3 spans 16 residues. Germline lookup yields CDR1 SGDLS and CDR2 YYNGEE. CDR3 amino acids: CASSVSLAVAYNEQFF. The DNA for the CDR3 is TGTGCCAGCAGCGTAAGTCTAGCGGTCGCCTACAATGAGCAGTTCTTC.

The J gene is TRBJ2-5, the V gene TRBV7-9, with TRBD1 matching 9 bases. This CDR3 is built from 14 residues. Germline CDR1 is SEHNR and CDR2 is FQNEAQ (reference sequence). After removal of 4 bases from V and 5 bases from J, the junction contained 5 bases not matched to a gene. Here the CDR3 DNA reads TGTGCCAGCAGCTCCACAGGGGGCGGGGAGACCCAGTACTTC. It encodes CASSSTGGGETQYF.

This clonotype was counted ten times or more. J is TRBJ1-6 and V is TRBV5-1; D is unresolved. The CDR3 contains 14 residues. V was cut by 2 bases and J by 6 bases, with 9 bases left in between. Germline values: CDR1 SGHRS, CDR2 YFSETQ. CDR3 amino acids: CASSLGNGNSPLHF. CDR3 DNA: TGCGCCAGCAGCTTAGGTAACGGTAATTCACCCCTCCACTTT.

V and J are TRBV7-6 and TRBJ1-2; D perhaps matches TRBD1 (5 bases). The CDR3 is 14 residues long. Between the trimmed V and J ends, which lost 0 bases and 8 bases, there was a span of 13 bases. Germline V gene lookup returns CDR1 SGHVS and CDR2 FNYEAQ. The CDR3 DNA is TGTGCCAGCAGCTTAGCGGGGGAGATCGGGGGCTACACCTTC. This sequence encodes CASSLAGEIGGYTF.

CDR3 nucleotide sequence: TGTGCCAGCAGCTTGTTAACAGGGGGTCCCCAAGATACGCAGTATTTT. Protein product: CASSLLTGGPQDTQYF. The V gene is TRBV5-4, the J gene TRBJ2-3; TRBD1 aligns across 8 bases. CDR1 is SGHNT and CDR2 is YYREEE in the germline V gene (reference sequence). The CDR3 length is 16 residues. Germline trimming cut 1 base from V and 5 bases from J; bases unmatched to any gene: 9.

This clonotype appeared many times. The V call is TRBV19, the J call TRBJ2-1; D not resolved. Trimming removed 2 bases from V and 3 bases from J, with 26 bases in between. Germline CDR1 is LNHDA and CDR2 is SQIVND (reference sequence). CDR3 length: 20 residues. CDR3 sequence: CASSINDRTWGTRNYNEQFF. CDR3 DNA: TGTGCCAGTAGTATAAATGACCGAACATGGGGAACGCGAAACTACAATGAGCAGTTCTTC.